This record covers a single T cell receptor beta chain. The data stem from a study of blood T cell repertoires in COVID-19. Across the whole study: Sources were T cells, B-cell-depleted T cells, or PBMCs; the material itself was cDNA or gDNA.

Sequenced by immunoSEQ multiplex PCR; TCRdb stores in-frame clones only, minus some. The data show some 240,000 clones, approximately 80% seen once. Trimming removed 5 bases from V and 3 bases from J, with 14 bases in between. The CDR3 covers 15 residues. Germline V gene data show CDR1 as MNHEY and CDR2 as SMNVEV (reference sequence). The receptor comes from a man aged 45-65 years with active or convalescent COVID-19. This chain links TRBV27 with TRBJ1-5; D is perhaps TRBD1 (5 bases). The sample was peripheral blood. Here the CDR3 reads CASSPGRGFNQPQHF. The CDR3 region has the DNA TGTGCCAGCAGTCCCGGACGGGGGTTCAATCAGCCCCAGCATTTT.